This T cell receptor (beta chain) was retrieved from a study of long-term antiretroviral therapy in people with HIV. Broader study findings: Upon ART, diversity increased but remained lower than transplant donor controls.

The CDR3 spans 15 residues. The V end was cut by 4 bases, the J end by 2 bases, with 15 bases between. Germline V gene data show CDR1 as GTSNPN and CDR2 as SVGIG (reference sequence). Researchers report immunoSEQ v3.0 was run at survey level. Generated by immunoSEQ multiplex PCR, the TCRdb table keeps only in-frame clones and is missing some. The sample has roughly 3,500 clones, more than 70% seen once; the top ten hold around 4.7%. As regards this clone: Its antigen is currently unknown.

The TCR comes from a woman aged 45-60 years with HIV. The material was unsorted PBMCs, obtained 0.3 years after starting antiretroviral therapy. The rearrangement links TRBV30 to TRBJ1-5; D might be TRBD1 (5 bases). Here the CDR3 DNA reads TGTGCCTGGACCCCCGGACAAAGCGGCAATCAGCCCCAGCATTTT. Its translation: CAWTPGQSGNQPQHF.